The entry that follows covers one T cell receptor (beta chain) sequence. Its specificity is not known. The sample is drawn from a study of cytomegalovirus exposure and HLA in healthy donors. Study-wide results and limits: Segments of the TCR beta V type were, in most cases, productive about 87% or about 30% of the time in an earlier analysis.

The PCR employed 60 Vbeta primers together with 13 Jbeta primers. Produced via immunoSEQ multiplex PCR; TCRdb's table is partial and in-frame only. The sample yields approximately 160,000 clones, 68% seen once. The CDR3 consists of 12 residues. Between the trimmed V and J ends, which lost 7 bases and 3 bases, there was a span of 7 bases. The V gene's germline CDR1 is LGHNT and CDR2 FRNRAP. The sample was PBMCs. The receptor's source is a woman aged 40-49 years in good health and CMV-seropositive. V and J are TRBV12-5 and TRBJ1-5; D gene ambiguous. CDR3 region: CASAEDNQPQHF. For the CDR3, the DNA is TGTGCTAGTGCAGAGGACAATCAGCCCCAGCATTTT.